A selection of T cell receptor beta chains follows, all from one sample in a study of Graves' ophthalmopathy and Graves' hyperthyroidism. TCRdb re-called the multiplex PCR reads through MiXCR, storing one row per CDR3 protein. The data hold 740,000 or so distinct CDR3 sequences, with 35% to 50% observed a single time. Sequenced material: peripheral blood. Receptor source: an adult man with Graves' ophthalmopathy. The CDR3 runs from the conserved cysteine through the conserved F or W. The D gene is left open where the match is weak. A clone size is listed for some rows: how often the clone was seen (once, few, many), or a class if it is expanded.

-	-	TRBV2	TRBJ1-1	CASSPSGGWYTEAFF	TGTGCCAGCAGTCCCAGCGGGGGTTGGTACACTGAAGCTTTCTTT
TRBD2	-	TRBV5-1	TRBJ2-5	CASSLLAGDRAETQYF	TGCGCCAGCAGCTTGTTAGCGGGAGATAGGGCAGAGACCCAGTACTTC
TRBD2	-	TRBV25-1	TRBJ2-2	CASSVLAGGSSISTGELFF	TGTGCCAGCAGTGTACTAGCGGGGGGGTCTTCCATAAGCACCGGGGAGCTGTTTTTT
TRBD2	-	TRBV29-1	TRBJ2-7	CSVGDGGYEQYF	TGCAGCGTTGGGGACGGGGGGTACGAGCAGTACTTC
-	few	TRBV7-9	TRBJ1-2	CASSPLGASGGYGYTF	TGTGCCAGCAGCCCATTGGGAGCTTCGGGGGGGTATGGCTACACCTTC
TRBD1	-	TRBV13	TRBJ1-1	CASSRGTDTEAFF	TGTGCCAGCAGCAGAGGGACAGACACTGAAGCTTTCTTT
-	few	TRBV5-6	TRBJ1-1	CASSPTLRNTEAFF	TGTGCCAGCAGCCCGACCTTGAGGAACACTGAAGCTTTCTTT
-	-	TRBV29-1	TRBJ1-1	CSVDGGTVTEAFF	TGCAGCGTTGACGGGGGGACGGTGACTGAAGCTTTCTTT
-	-	TRBV24-1	TRBJ1-5	CASSSGRGGNQPQHF	TGTGCCAGCAGTTCCGGCAGAGGGGGCAATCAGCCCCAGCATTTT
-	-	TRBV5-1	TRBJ1-2	CASSLELLAGNNVGYTF	TGCGCCAGCAGCTTGGAGCTTTTGGCAGGGAACAATGTTGGCTACACCTTC
-	-	TRBV14	TRBJ1-1	CASSQFTGNTEAFF	TGTGCCAGCAGCCAATTCACGGGGAACACTGAAGCTTTCTTT
-	-	TRBV14	TRBJ1-1	CASSQDHPRQVFEAFF	TGCGCCAGCAGCCAAGATCATCCCCGGCAGGTATTTGAAGCTTTCTTT
-	-	TRBV25-1	TRBJ1-2	CASSQGRGRNYGYTF	TGTGCCAGCAGCCAAGGCCGGGGCAGGAACTATGGCTACACCTTC
-	many	TRBV5-6	TRBJ1-2	CASSKTHGYTF	TGTGCCAGCAGCAAGACACATGGCTACACCTTC
-	-	TRBV2	TRBJ1-6	CASSPGCNSPLHF	TGTGCCAGCAGTCCGGGCTGCAATTCACCCCTCCACTTT
-	many	TRBV25-1	TRBJ2-2	CASSERAGDDGELFF	TGTGCCAGCAGTGAAAGGGCAGGGGACGACGGGGAGCTGTTTTTT
TRBD2	-	TRBV15	TRBJ2-7	CATSRDAGTSISYEQYF	TGTGCCACCAGCCGAGACGCCGGGACTAGCATATCCTACGAGCAGTACTTC
-	few	TRBV7-8	TRBJ1-3	CASRSAGSASGNTIYF	TGTGCCAGCAGGTCTGCAGGGAGCGCCTCTGGAAACACCATATATTTT
TRBD1	-	TRBV11-2	TRBJ2-5	CASSGQGAPGLQETQYF	TGTGCCAGCAGCGGACAGGGGGCGCCAGGGCTCCAGGAGACCCAGTACTTC
-	many	TRBV29-1	TRBJ1-1	CSVGTGRTEAFF	TGCAGCGTTGGTACAGGGAGAACTGAAGCTTTCTTT